Detailed here is one T cell receptor beta chain. Germline is not matched at one junction end, which may reflect a read error. Using its own MiXCR run on the RT-PCR reads, TCRdb lists one record per CDR3 protein. Of around 700,000 distinct CDR3 sequences listed, 14% are singletons. This CDR3 comprises 15 residues. The source material was memory CD4+ T cells from blood. The chain carries TRBV12-3 or TRBV12-4 and TRBJ1-5; no reliable D call. This TCR was sampled from a female donor in good health, serving as a healthy control. CDR3 amino acids: CVSSTLFGNNQPQHF. The CDR3 DNA reads TGTGTCAGCAGTACATTATTCGGGAACAATCAGCCCCAGCATTTT.